Described below is a single T cell receptor beta chain sequence and its context. Its target is unknown. The sample is drawn from a study of OX40 agonist ivuxolimab in advanced cancers. At the level of the study: Every patient in dose escalation had hepatocellular carcinoma, melanoma, renal cell or head and neck cancer.

Study-level points and caveats: People who partly responded at 0.1-3.0 mg/kg had some of the least clonal expansion seen. Average numbers of expanded clones were greater in CD8+ T cells than in CD4+. Among the nonresponders, some also had low normalized T-cell clonal expansion.

Sequencing used immunoSEQ multiplex PCR; TCRdb keeps in-frame clones, though not all of them. The sample carries more than 9,500 clones, about four fifths recorded once. The length of the CDR3 is 15 residues. The chain combines TRBV21-1 with TRBJ1-4. TRBV21-1 is classified as a pseudogene. The sequencing used CD4+ or CD8+ T cells sorted from blood, collected in a trial of the OX40 agonist ivuxolimab. The TCR sequence derives from an adult with an advanced solid tumor such as melanoma, head and neck, liver or kidney cancer. DNA for the CDR3: TGTGCCAGCAGCCGGAGGGAGGCAACTAATGAAAAACTGTTTTTT. Protein: CASSRREATNEKLFF.